The clone carrying this T cell receptor beta chain was seen once. This specimen comes from a study of spatial heterogeneity in lung cancer. Specified time point: sample taken at primary tumor resection. Researchers sequenced whole RNA taken from tumor, nontumor lung or frozen PBMC without sorting. In TCRdb, the 5' RACE reads were re-called with MiXCR into one record per CDR3 protein. The sample carries some 85,000 distinct CDR3 sequences, about 20% recorded once. The sample here was PBMCs, taken at surgery. This clonotype originated in a male donor with early-stage non-small cell lung cancer.

This CDR3 reads CASSLGMGRDIQYF. The CDR3 DNA reads as TGCGCCAGCAGCTTGGGGATGGGTAGGGACATTCAGTACTTC. The chain has TRBV5-1 and TRBJ2-4; D uncertain. V lost 0 bases and J lost 8, with 12 bases in between. Germline loops: CDR1 SGHRS, CDR2 YFSETQ. The CDR3 has 14 amino acids. Complete variable domain (other parts from reference TRBV5-1 and TRBJ2-4): KAGVTQTPRYLIKTRGQQVTLSCSPISGHRSVSWYQQTPGQGLQFLFEYFSETQRNKGNFPGRFSGRQFSNSRSEMNVSTLELGDSALYLCASSLGMGRDIQYFGAGTRLSVL.